What follows are 4 T cell receptor beta chains derived from one specimen sequenced in a study of radiotherapy plus CTLA-4 blockade in lung cancer. The repertoire was sequenced with immunoSEQ multiplex PCR; TCRdb's copy has only in-frame clones and lacks some. There are 80,000 to 95,000 clones in the sample; around 83% occur only once, and more than 20% lies in the top ten. The sample was peripheral blood, taken from a patient treated with radiotherapy plus ipilimumab. These receptors originate from a human donor with non-small cell lung cancer that progressed on radiotherapy plus ipilimumab.

The CDR3 nucleotides are TGTGCCAGCAGTGATCTCTCTTTAAGCTCCTACAATGAGCAGTTCTTC. Translated: CASSDLSLSSYNEQFF. V gene TRBV28 combines with J gene TRBJ2-1; unclear D gene. V was clipped by 5 bases and J by 0 bases, with 14 bases between them. Germline CDR1 MDHEN, CDR2 SYDVKM. The CDR3 has 16 amino acids.

The chain employs TRBV9 and TRBJ1-1, with D unclear. The germline gives CDR1 SGDLS, CDR2 YYNGEE. This CDR3 has 13 residues. The V gene lost 2 bases and the J gene lost 4 bases, with 9 bases spanning the gap. The CDR3 sequence: CASSVGPATEAFF. In nucleotides, the CDR3 is TGTGCCAGCAGCGTGGGTCCCGCCACTGAAGCTTTCTTT.

This clone has just one count. The DNA for the CDR3 is TGCGCCAGCAGCCTCACAGGGACCCTTCAAGAGACCCAGTACTTC. Translated, it gives CASSLTGTLQETQYF. V gene TRBV5-1 combines with J gene TRBJ2-5, with a tentative D call TRBD1 (6 bases). CDR3 length: 15 residues. The germline V and J ends were trimmed by 4 bases and 2 bases, with 15 bases remaining between them. Germline V gene lookup returns CDR1 SGHRS and CDR2 YFSETQ.

The chain employs TRBV28 and TRBJ1-1; D may be TRBD1 (6 bases). V was clipped by 6 bases and J by 2 bases, with 13 bases between them. In germline, CDR1 is MDHEN, CDR2 SYDVKM. The CDR3 sequence is 14 residues long. The CDR3 bases are TGTGCCAGCAGCCTTACAGGGATTAACACTGAAGCTTTCTTT. It codes for CASSLTGINTEAFF.